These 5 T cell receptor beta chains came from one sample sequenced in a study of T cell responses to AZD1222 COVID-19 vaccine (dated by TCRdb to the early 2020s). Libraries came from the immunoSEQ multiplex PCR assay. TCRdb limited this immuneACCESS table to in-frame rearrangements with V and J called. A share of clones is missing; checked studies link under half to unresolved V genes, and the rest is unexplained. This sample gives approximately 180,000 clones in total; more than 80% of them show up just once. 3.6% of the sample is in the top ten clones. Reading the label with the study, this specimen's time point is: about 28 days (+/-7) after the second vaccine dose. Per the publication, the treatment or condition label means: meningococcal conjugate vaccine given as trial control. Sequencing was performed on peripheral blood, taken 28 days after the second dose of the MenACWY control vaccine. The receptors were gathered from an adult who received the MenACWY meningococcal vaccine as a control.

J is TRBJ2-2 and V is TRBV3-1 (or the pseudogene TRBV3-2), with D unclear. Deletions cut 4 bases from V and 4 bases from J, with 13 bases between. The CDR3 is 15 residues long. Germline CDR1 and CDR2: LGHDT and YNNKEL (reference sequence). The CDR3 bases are TGTGCCAGCAGCCCTGAGTTGGCCCCCACCGGGGAGCTGTTTTTT. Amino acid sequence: CASSPELAPTGELFF.

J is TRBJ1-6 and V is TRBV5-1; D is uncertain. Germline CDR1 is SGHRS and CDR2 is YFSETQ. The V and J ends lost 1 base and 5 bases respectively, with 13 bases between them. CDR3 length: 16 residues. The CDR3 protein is CASSLLATGDNSPLHF. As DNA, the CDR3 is TGCGCCAGCAGCTTGTTAGCAACGGGAGATAATTCACCCCTCCACTTT.

The CDR3 nucleotides are TGTGCCAGCAGCTTGGGGGGCGCGCAGGGGGTCCGATCACCCCTCCACTTT. It specifies CASSLGGAQGVRSPLHF. The chain recombines TRBV5-4 with TRBJ1-6; 7 nucleotides line up with TRBD1. This CDR3 has 17 amino acids. CDR1 and CDR2 from the germline V gene are SGHNT and YYREEE (reference sequence). V was clipped by 0 bases and J by 10 bases; unmatched bases: 13.

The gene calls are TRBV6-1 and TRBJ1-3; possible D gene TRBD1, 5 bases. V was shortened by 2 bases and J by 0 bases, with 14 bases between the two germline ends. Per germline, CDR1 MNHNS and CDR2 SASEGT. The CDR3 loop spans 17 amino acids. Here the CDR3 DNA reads TGTGCCAGCAGTGAACGGGGCAGTGCTAGCTCTGGAAACACCATATATTTT. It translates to CASSERGSASSGNTIYF.

The CDR3 nucleotides read TGTGCCAGTAGTATGCCCAGCTACGGAAACACCATATATTTT. This codes for CASSMPSYGNTIYF. The chain uses TRBV19 and TRBJ1-3; no reliable D call. The CDR3 runs to 14 residues. V lost 3 bases, J lost 4 bases, and 10 bases lay in between. Germline V lookup: CDR1 LNHDA, CDR2 SQIVND (reference sequence).